This T cell receptor (beta chain) was recorded in a study of T cells in Graves' hyperthyroidism and ophthalmopathy. The study's findings and limits: From stable hyperthyroidism, ophthalmopathy was set apart by a 13 V-J model.

TCR beta CDR3 regions were amplified from RNA. HTBI primers drove first-round RT-PCR of the TCR CDR3. MiXCR was run by TCRdb on the multiplex PCR reads, yielding one entry per CDR3 protein. Seen here are approximately 620,000 distinct CDR3 sequences, more than 11% observed once, and the top ten hold almost 6%. Only a few counts were recorded for this clonotype. Its antigen is currently unknown. Diagnoses used clinical symptoms, serum thyroxine and TRAb, thyroid ultrasound and orbital computed tomography. Trimming pared 5 bases from V and 2 bases from J, leaving 13 bases between. CDR1 MNHNS and CDR2 SASEGT come from the germline V gene. CDR3 length: 14 amino acids.

This rearrangement joins TRBV6-1 to TRBJ2-7; unclear D gene. This clonotype was sampled from a woman in her 30s with Graves' hyperthyroidism that later progressed to Graves' ophthalmopathy. Sequencing used blood. The CDR3 spells CASSPSGLPYEQYF. Here the CDR3 DNA reads TGTGCCAGCAGTCCCTCCGGGCTCCCCTACGAGCAGTACTTC.